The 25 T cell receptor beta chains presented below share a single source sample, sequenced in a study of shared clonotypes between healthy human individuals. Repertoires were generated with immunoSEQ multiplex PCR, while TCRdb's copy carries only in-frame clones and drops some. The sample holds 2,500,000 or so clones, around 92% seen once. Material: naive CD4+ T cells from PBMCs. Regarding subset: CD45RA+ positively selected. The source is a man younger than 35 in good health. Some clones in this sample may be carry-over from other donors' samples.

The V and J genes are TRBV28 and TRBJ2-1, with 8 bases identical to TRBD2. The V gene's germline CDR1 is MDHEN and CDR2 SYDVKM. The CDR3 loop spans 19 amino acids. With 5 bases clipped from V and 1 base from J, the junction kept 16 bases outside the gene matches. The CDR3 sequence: CASSNAGTRVPMSYNEQFF. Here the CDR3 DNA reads TGTGCCAGCAGTAACGCCGGGACTAGAGTACCGATGTCCTACAATGAGCAGTTCTTC.

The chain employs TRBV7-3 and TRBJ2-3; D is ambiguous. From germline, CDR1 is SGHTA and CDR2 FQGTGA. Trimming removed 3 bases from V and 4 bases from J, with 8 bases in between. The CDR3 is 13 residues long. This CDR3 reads CASSFVPADTQYF. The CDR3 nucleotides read TGTGCCAGCAGCTTTGTCCCAGCAGATACGCAGTATTTT.

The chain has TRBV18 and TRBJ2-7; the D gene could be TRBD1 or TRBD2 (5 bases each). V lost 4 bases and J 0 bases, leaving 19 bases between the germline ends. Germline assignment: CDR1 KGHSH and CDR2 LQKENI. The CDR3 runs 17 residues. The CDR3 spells CASSHTGGGPNSYEQYF. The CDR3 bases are TGTGCCAGCTCACATACTGGGGGTGGACCGAACTCCTACGAGCAGTACTTC.

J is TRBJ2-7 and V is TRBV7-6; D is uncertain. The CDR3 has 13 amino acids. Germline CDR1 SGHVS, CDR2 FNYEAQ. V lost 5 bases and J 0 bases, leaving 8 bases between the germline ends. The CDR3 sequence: CASSRQSSYEQYF. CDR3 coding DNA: TGTGCCAGCAGCCGCCAAAGCTCCTACGAGCAGTACTTC.

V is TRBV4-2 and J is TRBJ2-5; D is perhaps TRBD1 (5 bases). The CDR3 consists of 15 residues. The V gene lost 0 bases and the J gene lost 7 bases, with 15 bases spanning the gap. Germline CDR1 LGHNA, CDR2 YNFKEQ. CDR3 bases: TGTGCCAGCAGCCAAGATCTGACAGCTCGGGTGACCCAGTACTTC. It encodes CASSQDLTARVTQYF.

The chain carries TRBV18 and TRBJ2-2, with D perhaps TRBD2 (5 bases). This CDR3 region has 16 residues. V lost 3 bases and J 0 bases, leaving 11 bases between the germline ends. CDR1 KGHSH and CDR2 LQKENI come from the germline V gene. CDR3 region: CASSPWVATNTGELFF. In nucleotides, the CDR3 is TGTGCCAGCTCACCTTGGGTAGCGACGAACACCGGGGAGCTGTTTTTT.

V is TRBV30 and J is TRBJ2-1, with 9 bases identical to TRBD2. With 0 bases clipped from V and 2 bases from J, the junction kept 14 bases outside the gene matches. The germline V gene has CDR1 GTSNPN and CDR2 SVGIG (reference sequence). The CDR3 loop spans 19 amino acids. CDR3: CAWSVKLGLARMPYNEQFF. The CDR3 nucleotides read TGTGCCTGGAGTGTTAAATTAGGACTAGCGAGAATGCCCTACAATGAGCAGTTCTTC.

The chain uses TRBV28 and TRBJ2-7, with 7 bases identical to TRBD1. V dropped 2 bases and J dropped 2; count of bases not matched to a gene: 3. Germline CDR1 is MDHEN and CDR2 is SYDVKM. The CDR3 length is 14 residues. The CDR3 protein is CASSLTQGAYEQYF. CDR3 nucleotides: TGTGCCAGCAGTTTAACTCAGGGGGCCTACGAGCAGTACTTC.

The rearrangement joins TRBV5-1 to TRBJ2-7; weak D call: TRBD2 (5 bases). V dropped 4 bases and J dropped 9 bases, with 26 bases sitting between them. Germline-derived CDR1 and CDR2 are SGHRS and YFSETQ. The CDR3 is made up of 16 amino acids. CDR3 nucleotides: TGCGCCAGCAGCCCACTCCCCTCTACCACGGGGATCGGGCAGTACTTC. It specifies CASSPLPSTTGIGQYF.

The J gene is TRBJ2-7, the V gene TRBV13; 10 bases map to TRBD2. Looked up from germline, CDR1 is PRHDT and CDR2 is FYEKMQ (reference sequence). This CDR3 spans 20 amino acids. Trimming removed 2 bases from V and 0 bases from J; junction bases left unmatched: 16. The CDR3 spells CASSLTALLAGDPSSYEQYF. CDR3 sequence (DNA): TGTGCCAGCAGCTTAACGGCTTTGCTAGCGGGAGACCCGAGCTCCTACGAGCAGTACTTC.

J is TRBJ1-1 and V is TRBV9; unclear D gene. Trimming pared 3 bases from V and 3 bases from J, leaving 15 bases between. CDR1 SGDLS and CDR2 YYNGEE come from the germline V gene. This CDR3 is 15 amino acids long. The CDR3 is CASSAARIGDTEAFF. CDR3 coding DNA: TGTGCCAGCAGCGCCGCCCGGATTGGGGACACTGAAGCTTTCTTT. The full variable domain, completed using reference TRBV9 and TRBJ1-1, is DSGVTQTPKHLITATGQRVTLRCSPRSGDLSVYWYQQSLDQGLQFLIQYYNGEERAKGNILERFSAQQFPDLHSELNLSSLELGDSALYFCASSAARIGDTEAFFGQGTRLTVV.

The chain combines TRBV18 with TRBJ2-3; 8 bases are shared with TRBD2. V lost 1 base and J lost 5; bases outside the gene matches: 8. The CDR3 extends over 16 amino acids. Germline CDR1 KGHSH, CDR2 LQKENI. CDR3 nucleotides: TGTGCCAGCTCACCACTCACGGGAGGGCCTGGAGATACGCAGTATTTT. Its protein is CASSPLTGGPGDTQYF.

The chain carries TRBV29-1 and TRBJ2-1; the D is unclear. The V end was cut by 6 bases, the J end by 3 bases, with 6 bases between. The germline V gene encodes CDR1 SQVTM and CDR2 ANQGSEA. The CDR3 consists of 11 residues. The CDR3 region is CSVLIYNEQFF. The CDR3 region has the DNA TGCAGCGTATTAATCTACAATGAGCAGTTCTTC.

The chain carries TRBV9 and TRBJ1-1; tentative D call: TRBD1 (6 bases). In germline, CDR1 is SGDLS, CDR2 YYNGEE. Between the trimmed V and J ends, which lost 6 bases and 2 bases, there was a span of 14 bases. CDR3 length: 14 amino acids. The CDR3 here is CASTRTVENTEAFF. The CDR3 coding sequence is TGTGCCAGCACCAGGACAGTCGAAAACACTGAAGCTTTCTTT. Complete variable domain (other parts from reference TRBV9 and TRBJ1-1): DSGVTQTPKHLITATGQRVTLRCSPRSGDLSVYWYQQSLDQGLQFLIQYYNGEERAKGNILERFSAQQFPDLHSELNLSSLELGDSALYFCASTRTVENTEAFFGQGTRLTVV.

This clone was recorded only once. The chain's CDR3 is CASSFGLDDEQFF. The CDR3, as DNA: TGTGCCAGCAGCTTCGGACTAGATGATGAGCAGTTCTTC. The rearrangement uses TRBV7-6 and TRBJ2-1; 7 bases align to TRBD2. The J segment lost 8 bases and the V segment lost 3 bases, leaving 4 bases of the junction unmatched. Germline assignment: CDR1 SGHVS and CDR2 FNYEAQ. The CDR3 covers 13 residues.

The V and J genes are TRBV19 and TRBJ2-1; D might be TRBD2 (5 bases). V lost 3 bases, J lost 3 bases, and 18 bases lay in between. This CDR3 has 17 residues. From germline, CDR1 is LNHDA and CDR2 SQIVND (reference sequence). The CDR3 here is CASSIPTRRAGYNEQFF. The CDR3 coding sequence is TGTGCCAGTAGTATCCCCACTAGGCGCGCTGGCTACAATGAGCAGTTCTTC.

For the CDR3, the DNA is TGTGCCAGCAGCCCCCAGGGGGAGAGTTTAGATACGCAGTATTTT. Its protein product is CASSPQGESLDTQYF. The J gene is TRBJ2-3, the V gene TRBV11-3; 7 nucleotides agree with TRBD1. This CDR3 comprises 15 residues. Trimming removed 5 bases from V and 5 bases from J; junction bases left unmatched: 10. Per germline, CDR1 SGHNT and CDR2 YENEEA.

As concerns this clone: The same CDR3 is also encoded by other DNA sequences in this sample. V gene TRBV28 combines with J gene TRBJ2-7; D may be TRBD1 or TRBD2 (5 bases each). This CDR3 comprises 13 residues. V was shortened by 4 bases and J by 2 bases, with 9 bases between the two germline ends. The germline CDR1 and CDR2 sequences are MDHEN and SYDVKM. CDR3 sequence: CASSSLGPYEQYF. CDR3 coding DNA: TGTGCCAGCAGTTCCTTGGGACCCTACGAGCAGTACTTC. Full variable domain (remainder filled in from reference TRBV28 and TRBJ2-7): DVKVTQSSRYLVKRTGEKVFLECVQDMDHENMFWYRQDPGLGLRLIYFSYDVKMKEKGDIPEGYSVSREKKERFSLILESASTNQTSMYLCASSSLGPYEQYFGPGTRLTVT.

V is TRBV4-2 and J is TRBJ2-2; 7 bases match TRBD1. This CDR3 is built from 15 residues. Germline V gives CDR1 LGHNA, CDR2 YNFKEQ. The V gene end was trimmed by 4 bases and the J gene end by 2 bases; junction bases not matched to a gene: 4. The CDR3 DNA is TGTGCCAGCAGCCCTCGACAGGGTAACACCGGGGAGCTGTTTTTT. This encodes CASSPRQGNTGELFF.

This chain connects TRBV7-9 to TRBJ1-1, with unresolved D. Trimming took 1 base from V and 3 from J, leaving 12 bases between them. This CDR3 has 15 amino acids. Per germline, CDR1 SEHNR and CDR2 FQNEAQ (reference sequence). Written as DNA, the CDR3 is TGTGCCAGCAGCTTAGGGTTAGGGTTGCACACTGAAGCTTTCTTT. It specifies CASSLGLGLHTEAFF.

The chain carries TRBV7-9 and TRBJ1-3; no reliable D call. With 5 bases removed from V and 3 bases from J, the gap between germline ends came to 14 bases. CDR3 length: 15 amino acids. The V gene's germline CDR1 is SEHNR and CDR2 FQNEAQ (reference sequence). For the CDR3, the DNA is TGTGCCAGCAGCCCTCGGGTAGGGCTTGGAAACACCATATATTTT. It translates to CASSPRVGLGNTIYF.

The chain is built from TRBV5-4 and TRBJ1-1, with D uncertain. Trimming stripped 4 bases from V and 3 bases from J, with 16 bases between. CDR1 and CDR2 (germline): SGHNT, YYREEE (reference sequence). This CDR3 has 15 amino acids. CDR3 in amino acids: CASSPPSQWDTEAFF. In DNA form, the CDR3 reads TGTGCCAGCAGCCCCCCTAGTCAGTGGGACACTGAAGCTTTCTTT.

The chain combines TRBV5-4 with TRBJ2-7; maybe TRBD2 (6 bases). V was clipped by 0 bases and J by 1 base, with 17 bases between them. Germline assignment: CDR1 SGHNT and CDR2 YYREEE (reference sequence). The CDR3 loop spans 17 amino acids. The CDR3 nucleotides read TGTGCCAGCAGCTTGGCCCCTCGGCTAGCGCAATCCTACGAGCAGTACTTC. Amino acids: CASSLAPRLAQSYEQYF.

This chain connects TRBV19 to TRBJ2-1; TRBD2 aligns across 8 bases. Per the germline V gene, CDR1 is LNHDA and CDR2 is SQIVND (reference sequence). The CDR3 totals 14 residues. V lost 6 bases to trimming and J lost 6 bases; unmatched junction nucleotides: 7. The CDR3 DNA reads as TGTGCCAGTAGAATCGGGCGGGAGGCCAATGAGCAGTTCTTC. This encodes CASRIGREANEQFF.

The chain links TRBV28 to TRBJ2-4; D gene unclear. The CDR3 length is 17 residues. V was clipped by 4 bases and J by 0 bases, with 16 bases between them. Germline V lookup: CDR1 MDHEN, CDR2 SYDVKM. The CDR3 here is CASSSPASKLAKNIQYF. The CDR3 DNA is TGTGCCAGCAGTTCCCCAGCTAGTAAGCTAGCCAAAAACATTCAGTACTTC. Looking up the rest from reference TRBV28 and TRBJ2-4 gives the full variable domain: DVKVTQSSRYLVKRTGEKVFLECVQDMDHENMFWYRQDPGLGLRLIYFSYDVKMKEKGDIPEGYSVSREKKERFSLILESASTNQTSMYLCASSSPASKLAKNIQYFGAGTRLSVL.